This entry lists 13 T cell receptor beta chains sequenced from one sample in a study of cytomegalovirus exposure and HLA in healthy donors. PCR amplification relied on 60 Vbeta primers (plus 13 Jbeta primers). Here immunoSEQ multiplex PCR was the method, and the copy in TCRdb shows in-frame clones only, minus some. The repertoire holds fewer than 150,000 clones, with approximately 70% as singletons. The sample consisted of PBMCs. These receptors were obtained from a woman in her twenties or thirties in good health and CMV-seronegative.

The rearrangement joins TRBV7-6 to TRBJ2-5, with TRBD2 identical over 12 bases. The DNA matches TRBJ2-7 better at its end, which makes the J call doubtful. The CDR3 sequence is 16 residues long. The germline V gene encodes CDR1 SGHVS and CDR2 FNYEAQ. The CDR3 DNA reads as TGTGCCAGCAGCCGTGGACTAGCGGGAATGGAATACGAGCAGTACTTC. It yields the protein CASSRGLAGMEYEQYF.

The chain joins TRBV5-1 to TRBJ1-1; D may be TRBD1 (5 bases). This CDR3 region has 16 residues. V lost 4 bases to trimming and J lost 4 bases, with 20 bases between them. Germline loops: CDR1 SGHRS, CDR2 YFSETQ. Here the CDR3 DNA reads TGCGCCAGCAGCCTGATTCCGGGGGGGTCGACCACTGAAGCTTTCTTT. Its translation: CASSLIPGGSTTEAFF.

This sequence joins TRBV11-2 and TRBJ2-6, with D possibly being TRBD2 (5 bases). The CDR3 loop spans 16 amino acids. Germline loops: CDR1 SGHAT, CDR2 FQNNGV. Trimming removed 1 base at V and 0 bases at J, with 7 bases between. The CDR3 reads CASSLGEGSGANVLTF. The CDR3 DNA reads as TGTGCCAGCAGCTTAGGCGAGGGCTCTGGGGCCAACGTCCTGACTTTC.

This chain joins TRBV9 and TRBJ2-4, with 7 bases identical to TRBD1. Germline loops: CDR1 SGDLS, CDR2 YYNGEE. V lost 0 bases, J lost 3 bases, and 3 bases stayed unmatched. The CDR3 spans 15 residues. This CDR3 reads CASSVGQGVKNIQYF. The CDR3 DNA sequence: TGTGCCAGCAGCGTAGGGCAGGGGGTCAAAAACATTCAGTACTTC.

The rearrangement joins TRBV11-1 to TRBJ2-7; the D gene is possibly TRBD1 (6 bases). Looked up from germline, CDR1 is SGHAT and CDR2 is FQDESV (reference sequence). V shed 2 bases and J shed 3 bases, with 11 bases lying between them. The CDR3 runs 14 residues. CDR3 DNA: TGTGCCAGCAGCTTACCGGGACACTACTACGAGCAGTACTTC. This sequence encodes CASSLPGHYYEQYF.

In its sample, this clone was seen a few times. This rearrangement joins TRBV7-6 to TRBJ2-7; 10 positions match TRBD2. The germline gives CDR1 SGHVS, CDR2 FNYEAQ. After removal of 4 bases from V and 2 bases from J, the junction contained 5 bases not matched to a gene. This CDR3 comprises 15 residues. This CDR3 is CASSSSAGGTYEQYF. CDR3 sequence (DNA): TGTGCCAGCAGCTCGTCAGCGGGAGGGACCTACGAGCAGTACTTC.

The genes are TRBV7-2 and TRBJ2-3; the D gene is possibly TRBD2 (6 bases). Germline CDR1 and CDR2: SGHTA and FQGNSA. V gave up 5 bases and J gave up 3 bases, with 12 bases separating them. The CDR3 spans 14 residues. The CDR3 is CASSPGLTTDTQYF. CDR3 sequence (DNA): TGTGCCAGCAGCCCGGGACTGACGACAGATACGCAGTATTTT.

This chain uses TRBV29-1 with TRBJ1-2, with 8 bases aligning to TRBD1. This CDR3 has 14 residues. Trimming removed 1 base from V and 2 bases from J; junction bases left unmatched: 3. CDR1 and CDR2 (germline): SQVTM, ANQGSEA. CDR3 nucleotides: TGCAGCGTTGAAGGACAGGGGTGGAACTATGGCTACACCTTC. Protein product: CSVEGQGWNYGYTF.

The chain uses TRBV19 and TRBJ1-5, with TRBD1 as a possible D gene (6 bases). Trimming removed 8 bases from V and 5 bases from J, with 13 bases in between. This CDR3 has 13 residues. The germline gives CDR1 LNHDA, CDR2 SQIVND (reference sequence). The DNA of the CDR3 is TGTGCCAGTGCGGACAGCCTTGATCAGCCCCAGCATTTT. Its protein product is CASADSLDQPQHF.

Here the CDR3 DNA reads TGTGCCAGCAGATTCGGACAGGCCAAGATGAACACTGAAGCTTTCTTT. This codes for CASRFGQAKMNTEAFF. The chain has TRBV6-6 and TRBJ1-1; 7 positions match TRBD1. Germline-derived CDR1 and CDR2 are MNHNY and SVGAGI (reference sequence). Trimming took 6 bases from V and 0 from J; bases not matched to a gene: 10. This CDR3 has 16 residues.

This CDR3 reads CASSLAPPGLAANEWFF. CDR3 DNA sequence: TGTGCCAGCAGCTTAGCCCCGCCGGGACTAGCGGCAAACGAGTGGTTCTTC. The rearrangement joins TRBV7-2 to TRBJ2-1, with 11 bases fitting TRBD2. Trimming took 0 bases from V and 15 from J; bases not matched to a gene: 16. CDR1 and CDR2 from the germline V gene are SGHTA and FQGNSA. The CDR3 consists of 17 residues.

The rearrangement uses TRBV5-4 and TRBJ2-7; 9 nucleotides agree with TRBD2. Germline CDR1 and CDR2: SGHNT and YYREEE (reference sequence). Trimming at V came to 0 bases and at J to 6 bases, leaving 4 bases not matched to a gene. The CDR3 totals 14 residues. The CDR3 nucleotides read TGTGCCAGCAGCTTGGGTCTAGCGGGATCCGAGCAGTACTTC. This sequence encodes CASSLGLAGSEQYF.

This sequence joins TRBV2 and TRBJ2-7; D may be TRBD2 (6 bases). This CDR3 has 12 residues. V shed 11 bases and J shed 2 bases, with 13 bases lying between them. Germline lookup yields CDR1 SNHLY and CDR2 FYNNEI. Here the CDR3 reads CAAGQGPYEQYF. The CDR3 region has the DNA TGTGCCGCGGGGCAAGGGCCCTACGAGCAGTACTTC.